Below, 27 T cell receptor beta chains from the same sample are listed, as sequenced in a study of OX40 agonist ivuxolimab in advanced cancers. Only in-frame clones appear in the TCRdb table, and some are missing; sequencing was by immunoSEQ multiplex PCR. The table records some 64,000 clones, roughly 87% of them present only once. Here the sequenced sample was CD4+ or CD8+ T cells sorted from blood, taken in a trial of the OX40 agonist ivuxolimab. All receptors derive from an adult with an advanced solid tumor such as melanoma, head and neck, liver or kidney cancer.

This clone was seen once. The germline gene is not matched at one end of the junction; a read error may be the cause. The same CDR3 arises from other DNA sequences in this sample as well. V usage is TRBV7-7 and J usage is TRBJ2-1, with 12 bases that match TRBD2. This CDR3 has 16 residues. In germline, CDR1 is SSHAT, CDR2 FNYEAQ (reference sequence). CDR3 coding DNA: TGTGCTAGCAGCTCAGGACTAGCGGGACCCTACAATGAGCAGTTCTTC. Protein product: CASSSGLAGPYNEQFF.

The J gene is TRBJ1-4, the V gene TRBV6-6, with unresolved D. V lost 8 bases and J lost 5, with 6 bases in between. The length of the CDR3 is 11 residues. Germline assignment: CDR1 MNHNY and CDR2 SVGAGI (reference sequence). CDR3 residues: CASHFNEKLFF. The CDR3 region has the DNA TGTGCCAGCCACTTCAATGAAAAACTGTTTTTT.

The chain couples TRBV10-3 to TRBJ2-1, with D perhaps TRBD2 (6 bases). The ends were cut back, 8 bases at V and 10 bases at J, with 12 bases in the middle. Germline V lookup: CDR1 ENHRY, CDR2 SYGVKD. This CDR3 is built from 11 residues. The CDR3 loop is CAIGEVEEQFF. DNA of the CDR3: TGTGCCATCGGGGAGGTAGAAGAGCAGTTCTTC.

The chain couples TRBV15 to TRBJ1-6, with D tentatively TRBD1 (6 bases). The CDR3 has 15 residues. Per germline, CDR1 LNHNV and CDR2 YYDKDF (reference sequence). V was pared by 2 bases and J by 8 bases, with 13 bases between. The CDR3 reads CATSRSGALDSPLHF. CDR3 coding DNA: TGTGCCACCAGCAGATCGGGGGCTCTAGATTCACCCCTCCACTTT.

The CDR3 DNA reads as TGTGCCAGCAGTGAAGCAAACTATGAAAAACTGTTTTTT. Amino acids: CASSEANYEKLFF. The chain links TRBV2 to TRBJ1-4; D gene uncertain. With 0 bases removed from V and 6 bases from J, the gap between germline ends came to 5 bases. The CDR3 length is 13 residues. The germline V gene encodes CDR1 SNHLY and CDR2 FYNNEI.

This clone was counted a single time. CDR3 nucleotide sequence: TGCGCCAGCAGCCACCTAGAACGGTTTTCCGACGAGCAGTACTTC. Amino acid sequence: CASSHLERFSDEQYF. This chain uses TRBV5-1 with TRBJ2-7; D gene uncertain. The germline CDR1 and CDR2 sequences are SGHRS and YFSETQ. Trimming cost V 4 bases and J 5 bases, with 19 bases left between them. The CDR3 loop spans 15 amino acids.

Note on this clone: In the same sample, other DNA sequences code for this CDR3. This chain links TRBV5-1 with TRBJ1-5, with TRBD1 as a possible D gene (6 bases). The CDR3 length is 14 residues. Germline V gene lookup returns CDR1 SGHRS and CDR2 YFSETQ. The germline V and J ends were trimmed by 0 bases and 2 bases, with 6 bases remaining between them. The CDR3 bases are TGCGCCAGCAGCTTGGACAGGGGCAATCAGCCCCAGCATTTT. It codes for CASSLDRGNQPQHF.

V is TRBV2 and J is TRBJ2-4; the D gene is possibly TRBD1 (6 bases). The V gene's germline CDR1 is SNHLY and CDR2 FYNNEI. Trimming removed 2 bases from V and 7 bases from J, with 15 bases in between. This CDR3 region has 15 residues. CDR3 nucleotides: TGTGCCAGCAGTGAATTGGGGGCCCTTGGGAACATTCAGTACTTC. Translated: CASSELGALGNIQYF.

The V gene is TRBV19, the J gene TRBJ2-3, with TRBD2 matching 11 bases. V lost 6 bases to trimming and J lost 5 bases; unmatched junction nucleotides: 7. This CDR3 spans 15 amino acids. CDR1 is LNHDA and CDR2 is SQIVND in the germline V gene (reference sequence). In DNA, the CDR3 is TGTGCCAGTAGCCAACTAGCGGGAGAAATAGATACGCAGTATTTT. It translates to CASSQLAGEIDTQYF.

This clone has only a few counts. The gene calls are TRBV10-3 and TRBJ2-1; TRBD2 aligns across 8 bases. The J segment lost 3 bases and the V segment lost 7 bases, leaving 5 bases of the junction unmatched. CDR1 is ENHRY and CDR2 is SYGVKD in the germline V gene. This CDR3 region has 14 residues. In DNA, the CDR3 is TGTGCCATCATTTTTAGCGGGGTCTACAATGAGCAGTTCTTC. Its translation: CAIIFSGVYNEQFF.

This chain uses TRBV7-8 with TRBJ2-4, with D possibly matching TRBD2 (6 bases). The CDR3 spans 14 residues. CDR1 and CDR2 (germline): SGHVS, FQNEAQ. V lost 8 bases and J lost 2, with 13 bases in between. CDR3 DNA sequence: TGTGCCAGCGGGGGGAGCAGAACCAAAAACATTCAGTACTTC. Translating it yields CASGGSRTKNIQYF. Looking up the rest from reference TRBV7-8 and TRBJ2-4 gives the full variable domain: GAGVSQSPRYKVAKRGQDVALRCDPISGHVSLFWYQQALGQGPEFLTYFQNEAQLDKSGLPSDRFFAERPEGSVSTLKIQRTQQEDSAVYLCASGGSRTKNIQYFGAGTRLSVL.

The chain has TRBV6-1 and TRBJ1-5, with a possible D match to TRBD1 (6 bases). Germline V gene sequence: CDR1 MNHNS, CDR2 SASEGT. Trimming took off 5 bases at V and 2 bases at J, with 13 bases between the two ends. This CDR3 contains 15 residues. The CDR3 nucleotides are TGTGCCAGCAGTACAGGGATATCGGGCAATCAGCCCCAGCATTTT. Its translation is CASSTGISGNQPQHF.

The chain has TRBV23-1 and TRBJ2-1, with D unclear. TRBV23-1 qualifies as an ORF whose function is uncertain. V lost 5 bases, J lost 6 bases, and 11 bases lay in between. CDR3 length: 13 amino acids. This CDR3 is CASSSLVINEQFF. The DNA of the CDR3 is TGCGCCAGCAGTTCGCTGGTCATCAATGAGCAGTTCTTC.

This clone occurred once. The V call is TRBV5-4, the J call TRBJ2-2, with a tentative D call TRBD2 (5 bases). V was cut by 5 bases and J by 8 bases, with 13 bases left in between. The CDR3 is made up of 13 amino acids. Germline V CDR1 and CDR2: SGHNT, YYREEE (reference sequence). This CDR3 is CASRGSSGGELFF. DNA of the CDR3: TGTGCCAGCAGAGGAAGTTCGGGGGGGGAGCTGTTTTTT.

This rearrangement joins TRBV4-1 to TRBJ2-5; maybe TRBD2 (5 bases). Per the germline V gene, CDR1 is MGHRA and CDR2 is YSYEKL. The CDR3 is made up of 12 amino acids. Trimming left V 2 bases short and J 4 bases short, with 5 bases between. This CDR3 reads CASSQRGETQYF. The CDR3 DNA sequence: TGCGCCAGCAGCCAACGGGGAGAGACCCAGTACTTC.

The chain links TRBV6-1 to TRBJ2-7, with D possibly TRBD1 on 5 matching bases. V was pared by 0 bases and J by 3 bases, with 12 bases between. The germline CDR1 and CDR2 sequences are MNHNS and SASEGT. This CDR3 is 15 amino acids long. The CDR3 reads CASSEAGYRSYEQYF. For the CDR3, the DNA is TGTGCCAGCAGTGAAGCAGGTTACAGGAGCTACGAGCAGTACTTC.

The rearrangement links TRBV5-8 to TRBJ2-5, with 8 bases matching TRBD1. Trimming at V came to 5 bases and at J to 5 bases, leaving 8 bases not matched to a gene. The CDR3 is 14 residues long. Germline assignment: CDR1 SGHTS and CDR2 YDEGEE. The CDR3 sequence: CASRLNRGWETQYF. CDR3 DNA sequence: TGTGCCAGCAGGTTGAACAGGGGGTGGGAGACCCAGTACTTC.

This chain connects TRBV5-4 to TRBJ2-7; the D is unclear. The CDR3 is 11 residues long. The germline CDR1 and CDR2 sequences are SGHNT and YYREEE (reference sequence). V was pared by 3 bases and J by 3 bases, with 4 bases between. This CDR3 is CASSSYYEQYF. CDR3 sequence (DNA): TGTGCCAGCAGCTCCTACTACGAGCAGTACTTC.

The rearrangement links TRBV28 to TRBJ1-5; D unclear. CDR3 length: 12 amino acids. Deletions cut 3 bases from V and 5 bases from J, with 5 bases between. Germline CDR1 is MDHEN and CDR2 is SYDVKM. The CDR3, as DNA: TGTGCCAGCAGTTTGATGCATCAGCCCCAGCATTTT. Protein product: CASSLMHQPQHF.

V and J are TRBV6-5 and TRBJ2-7; the match to TRBD2 covers 10 bases. Per germline, CDR1 MNHEY and CDR2 SVGAGI. J gave up 6 bases and V 3 bases, and 5 bases lay outside the gene matches. The CDR3 runs to 14 residues. The CDR3 DNA is TGTGCCAGCAGTTATGGGCTAGCGGGAGCCGAGCAGTACTTC. It translates to CASSYGLAGAEQYF.

The genes are TRBV6-5 and TRBJ1-5; D gene unclear. The V end lost 2 bases, the J end lost 6 bases, and 11 bases lay between the germline ends. The CDR3 covers 14 residues. Per the germline V gene, CDR1 is MNHEY and CDR2 is SVGAGI. This CDR3 reads CASSYNRFTQPQHF. The CDR3, as DNA: TGTGCCAGCAGTTACAACAGATTCACTCAGCCCCAGCATTTT.

In this sample, this clone turned up a few times. The chain combines TRBV27 with TRBJ2-7; D is undetermined. The CDR3 loop spans 14 amino acids. Germline V CDR1 and CDR2: MNHEY, SMNVEV (reference sequence). Trimming left V 3 bases short and J 3 bases short, with 12 bases between. The DNA for the CDR3 is TGTGCCAGCAGTTTGTCAGTTAATTTCTACGAGCAGTACTTC. Protein sequence: CASSLSVNFYEQYF.

The chain combines TRBV28 with TRBJ1-5; the D is unclear. Looked up from germline, CDR1 is MDHEN and CDR2 is SYDVKM. Trimming shortened V by 5 bases and J by 0 bases, and 17 bases separated the two germline ends. This CDR3 is 17 amino acids long. CDR3 nucleotide sequence: TGTGCCAGCAGTGTCAACCAGGACCAATATAGCAATCAGCCCCAGCATTTT. Amino acid sequence: CASSVNQDQYSNQPQHF.

J is TRBJ1-2 and V is TRBV5-1, with D perhaps matching TRBD1 (5 bases). The CDR3 consists of 13 residues. With 4 bases removed from V and 2 bases from J, the gap between germline ends came to 9 bases. Per germline, CDR1 SGHRS and CDR2 YFSETQ. In DNA form, the CDR3 reads TGCGCCAGCAGCCCAGGGTCAAACTATGGCTACACCTTC. It yields the protein CASSPGSNYGYTF.

The rearrangement joins TRBV11-2 to TRBJ2-3; 13 bases fit TRBD2. Germline CDR1 reads SGHAT; CDR2 reads FQNNGV. V was pared by 5 bases and J by 2 bases, with 4 bases of the junction left unmatched. The CDR3 loop spans 16 amino acids. CDR3 residues: CASSLGLAGDTDTQYF. CDR3 sequence (DNA): TGTGCCAGCAGCCTCGGACTAGCGGGAGACACAGATACGCAGTATTTT.

The J gene is TRBJ2-2, the V gene TRBV2; D call uncertain. The CDR3 spans 15 residues. V shed 4 bases and J shed 0 bases, with 9 bases lying between them. CDR1 and CDR2 (germline): SNHLY, FYNNEI. The CDR3 here is CASSGKPSNTGELFF. CDR3 nucleotide sequence: TGTGCCAGCAGTGGGAAACCATCGAACACCGGGGAGCTGTTTTTT.

This rearrangement joins TRBV19 to TRBJ2-1; the D is unclear. The V end was cut by 8 bases, the J end by 1 base, with 12 bases between. CDR3 length: 14 amino acids. Germline-derived CDR1 and CDR2 are LNHDA and SQIVND (reference sequence). CDR3 coding DNA: TGTGCCAGTGCTAAGGGCGGATCCTACAATGAGCAGTTCTTC. Translating it yields CASAKGGSYNEQFF.